The 21 T cell receptor beta chains below were found in one sample sequenced in a study of tumor-infiltrating lymphocytes in oesophageal squamous cell carcinoma. TCRdb passed the PCR reads through MiXCR, listing each CDR3 protein once. The sample records some 15,000 distinct CDR3 sequences, roughly half being singletons. What was sequenced was blood. These receptors were taken from a male donor with esophageal squamous cell carcinoma.

This chain connects TRBV7-3 to TRBJ2-3, with 9 positions matching TRBD2. The CDR3 extends over 17 amino acids. Germline loops: CDR1 SGHTA, CDR2 FQGTGA. With V trimmed by 1 base and J by 4 bases, 9 bases remained unmatched. The CDR3 DNA reads TGTGCCAGCAGCTTAATAGGTGGCGGGAGGGCCGCAGATACGCAGTATTTT. Protein: CASSLIGGGRAADTQYF.

V is TRBV7-4 and J is TRBJ2-5; the D is unclear. The DNA end favors TRBJ2-7, so the J call may be wrong. CDR3 length: 15 amino acids. CDR1 is SGHVT and CDR2 is SQSDAQ in the germline V gene. The CDR3 is CASSVAGSGSYEQYF. CDR3 nucleotide sequence: TGTGCCAGCAGCGTTGCCGGCTCGGGCTCCTACGAGCAGTACTTC.

V and J are TRBV12-3 or TRBV12-4 and TRBJ2-7, with D perhaps TRBD1 (7 bases). CDR3 size: 11 residues. V was pared by 4 bases and J by 7 bases, with 8 bases between. This CDR3 is CASSSGGEQYF. DNA of the CDR3: TGTGCCAGCAGTTCAGGGGGGGAGCAGTACTTC.

This clonotype was seen many times. The chain employs TRBV27 and TRBJ2-5; D remains ambiguous. This CDR3 spans 12 amino acids. V gave up 4 bases and J gave up 5 bases, with 8 bases separating them. The V gene's germline CDR1 is MNHEY and CDR2 SMNVEV (reference sequence). The CDR3 DNA sequence: TGTGCCAGCAGTTACAACGGGGAGACCCAGTACTTC. This gives the protein CASSYNGETQYF.

V and J are TRBV24-1 and TRBJ2-1; TRBD1 might be the D (6 bases). The CDR3 runs to 14 residues. V was trimmed by 10 bases and J by 0 bases, leaving 12 bases between them. The germline V gene has CDR1 KGHDR and CDR2 SFDVKD. In nucleotides, the CDR3 is TGTGCCACGGAAACAGGGAGCTCCTACAATGAGCAGTTCTTC. It is translated as CATETGSSYNEQFF.

The sample holds one count of this clonotype. CDR3 DNA sequence: TGTGCCAGCAGACGGGACTCCCAGGATACGCAGTATTTT. This encodes CASRRDSQDTQYF. The chain combines TRBV6-2 or TRBV6-3 with TRBJ2-3; D is perhaps TRBD2 (6 bases). This CDR3 has 13 residues. The V gene lost 6 bases and the J gene lost 6 bases, with 13 bases spanning the gap. CDR1 is MNHEY, CDR2 SVGEGT, per germline.

This clonotype was picked up many times. The CDR3 loop reads CASRLRGDSYEQYF. CDR3 DNA sequence: TGTGCCAGCAGATTAAGGGGGGACTCCTACGAGCAGTACTTC. V gene TRBV7-9 combines with J gene TRBJ2-7; D tentatively fits TRBD1 or TRBD2 (6 bases each). V was shortened by 6 bases and J by 0 bases, with 12 bases between the two germline ends. This CDR3 has 14 amino acids. Germline CDR1 is SEHNR and CDR2 is FQNEAQ (reference sequence).

This clonotype has just a few counts. This clone may be a read error of a much larger clone one base away. CDR3 nucleotide sequence: TGTGCCAGCAGCAAATCCGCCGGGAGCGTGTCCTACGAGCAGTTCTTC. Its translation is CASSKSAGSVSYEQFF. The chain couples TRBV27 to TRBJ1-1; TRBD2 might be the D (6 bases). The end of the DNA fits TRBJ2-1 better, so the J call may be wrong. Germline V gene data show CDR1 as MNHEY and CDR2 as SMNVEV (reference sequence). CDR3 size: 16 residues.

This clonotype has more than one count but fewer than ten. The V and J genes are TRBV7-3 and TRBJ2-6, with 7 bases that match TRBD1. V was pared by 6 bases and J by 0 bases, with 14 bases of the junction left unmatched. The CDR3 is 19 amino acids. Germline loops: CDR1 SGHTA, CDR2 FQGTGA. CDR3 protein: CASSFDWDSESSGANVLTF. The CDR3, as DNA: TGTGCCAGCAGTTTCGATTGGGACAGCGAGAGCTCTGGGGCCAACGTCCTGACTTTC.

This clonotype came up a few times. This sequence may be a read error, since a much larger clone differs from it by one base. The rearrangement joins TRBV12-3 or TRBV12-4 to TRBJ2-7; D is perhaps TRBD1 or TRBD2 (5 bases each). The J call may be wrong; the DNA end is better matched by TRBJ2-1. The CDR3 length is 12 residues. The CDR3 DNA reads as TGTGCCAGCAGTTCCGGGGCCTACGAGCAGTTCTTC. Protein: CASSSGAYEQFF.

This clonotype was detected many times. This chain links TRBV5-4 with TRBJ2-1, with D perhaps matching TRBD2 (6 bases). CDR3 length equals 13 residues. V gave up 0 bases and J gave up 8 bases, with 9 bases separating them. Germline CDR1 is SGHNT and CDR2 is YYREEE (reference sequence). The CDR3 nucleotides read TGTGCCAGCAGCTTGGTAGGGGAGGATGAGCAGTTCTTC. It yields the protein CASSLVGEDEQFF.

This clonotype turned up a few times. It may be a read error: a sequence one base away is much more abundant. V is TRBV6-6 and J is TRBJ2-4; 8 bases fit TRBD1. Germline CDR1 reads MNHNY; CDR2 reads SVGAGI (reference sequence). With 2 bases clipped from V and 13 bases from J, the junction kept 19 bases outside the gene matches. The CDR3 totals 17 residues. The CDR3 DNA follows: TGTGCCAGCAGTTACGGGATCGGGACAGGAATATACAATGAGCAGTACTTC. It is translated as CASSYGIGTGIYNEQYF.

This clonotype has ten or more counts. The rearrangement links TRBV7-3 to TRBJ2-2; D uncertain. Trimming pared 8 bases from V and 0 bases from J, leaving 7 bases between. Germline CDR1 SGHTA, CDR2 FQGTGA. This CDR3 contains 13 residues. The CDR3: CASQVANTGELFF. The CDR3 nucleotides read TGTGCCAGCCAGGTAGCGAACACCGGGGAGCTGTTTTTT.

This clonotype was observed many times. The rearrangement joins TRBV5-1 to TRBJ2-7; no clear D. V lost 4 bases and J 7 bases, leaving 12 bases between the germline ends. Germline CDR1 is SGHRS and CDR2 is YFSETQ. The CDR3 is 12 residues long. In nucleotides, the CDR3 is TGCGCCAGCAGCGATCAACTCAATGAGCAGTACTTC. Its protein is CASSDQLNEQYF.

The table lists this clonotype with many counts. This sequence joins TRBV6-4 and TRBJ2-3; 8 bases match TRBD2. In germline, CDR1 is MRHNA, CDR2 SNTAGT. J was trimmed by 4 bases and V by 0 bases; bases with no gene match: 6. The CDR3 extends over 16 amino acids. The CDR3 protein is CASSDSPSGGADTQYF. CDR3 DNA sequence: TGTGCCAGCAGTGACTCCCCGAGCGGGGGTGCAGATACGCAGTATTTT.

This clonotype was seen repeatedly, ten times or more. This chain links TRBV6-1 with TRBJ2-1; D remains unclear. CDR3 length: 13 amino acids. Trimming removed 7 bases from V and 0 bases from J, with 7 bases in between. Germline V CDR1 and CDR2: MNHNS, SASEGT. The CDR3 here is CASIGFSYNEQFF. In DNA, the CDR3 is TGTGCCAGCATTGGCTTCTCCTACAATGAGCAGTTCTTC.

This clonotype has a count of ten or more. The rearrangement joins TRBV4-1 to TRBJ2-1; 8 bases fit TRBD2. J gave up 9 bases and V 4 bases, and 8 bases lay outside the gene matches. The CDR3 is 14 residues long. The V gene's germline CDR1 is MGHRA and CDR2 YSYEKL. The CDR3 nucleotides are TGCGCCAGCAGCCTTCCCAGCGGGAGTAGTGAGCAGTTCTTC. Its protein product is CASSLPSGSSEQFF.

The CDR3 nucleotides are TGCGCCAGCAGGGTAGCGGGAGGGGAGGATGAGCAGTACTTC. Translated, it gives CASRVAGGEDEQYF. J is TRBJ2-5 and V is TRBV10-2; TRBD2 aligns across 11 bases. The CDR3 is 14 amino acids. In germline, CDR1 is WSHSY, CDR2 SAAADI. The V gene end was trimmed by 6 bases and the J gene end by 11 bases; junction bases not matched to a gene: 11.

The chain links TRBV7-2 to TRBJ2-5; 7 bases line up with TRBD2. The J call is in doubt because the DNA end fits TRBJ2-7 better. The CDR3 is 14 amino acids. Looked up from germline, CDR1 is SGHTA and CDR2 is FQGNSA. The DNA for the CDR3 is TGTGCCAGCAGCCTAAGCGGGATGGTACACGAGCAGTACTTC. Residues: CASSLSGMVHEQYF.

V usage is TRBV7-8 and J usage is TRBJ1-4; 8 bases align to TRBD2. The better agreement between TRBJ2-2 and the DNA end casts doubt on the J call. CDR3 size: 16 residues. The V gene's germline CDR1 is SGHVS and CDR2 FQNEAQ. The CDR3 nucleotides read TGTGCCAGCAGCCGGGGGGGGGGCGCGAACACCGGGGAGCTGTTTTTT. Protein: CASSRGGGANTGELFF.

This rearrangement joins TRBV24-1 to TRBJ2-5; 10 bases line up with TRBD1. Germline V lookup: CDR1 KGHDR, CDR2 SFDVKD. The V gene end was trimmed by 5 bases and the J gene end by 11 bases; junction bases not matched to a gene: 25. This CDR3 spans 19 amino acids. The CDR3 region is CATSGTTGYGTGAYNEQYF. CDR3 coding DNA: TGTGCCACCAGTGGGACCACAGGCTACGGGACAGGGGCCTACAATGAGCAGTACTTC.